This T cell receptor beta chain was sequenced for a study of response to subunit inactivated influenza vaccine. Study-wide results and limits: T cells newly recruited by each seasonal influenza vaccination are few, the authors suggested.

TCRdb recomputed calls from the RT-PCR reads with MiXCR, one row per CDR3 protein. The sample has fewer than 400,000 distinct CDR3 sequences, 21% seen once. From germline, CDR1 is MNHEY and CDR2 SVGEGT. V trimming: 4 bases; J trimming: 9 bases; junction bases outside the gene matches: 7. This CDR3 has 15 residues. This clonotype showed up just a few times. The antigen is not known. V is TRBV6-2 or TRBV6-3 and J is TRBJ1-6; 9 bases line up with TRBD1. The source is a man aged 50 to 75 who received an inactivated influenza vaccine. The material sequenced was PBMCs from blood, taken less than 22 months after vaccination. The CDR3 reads CASSSRTGGLSPLHF. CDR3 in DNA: TGTGCCAGCAGTTCCCGCACAGGGGGCCTTTCACCCCTCCACTTT.